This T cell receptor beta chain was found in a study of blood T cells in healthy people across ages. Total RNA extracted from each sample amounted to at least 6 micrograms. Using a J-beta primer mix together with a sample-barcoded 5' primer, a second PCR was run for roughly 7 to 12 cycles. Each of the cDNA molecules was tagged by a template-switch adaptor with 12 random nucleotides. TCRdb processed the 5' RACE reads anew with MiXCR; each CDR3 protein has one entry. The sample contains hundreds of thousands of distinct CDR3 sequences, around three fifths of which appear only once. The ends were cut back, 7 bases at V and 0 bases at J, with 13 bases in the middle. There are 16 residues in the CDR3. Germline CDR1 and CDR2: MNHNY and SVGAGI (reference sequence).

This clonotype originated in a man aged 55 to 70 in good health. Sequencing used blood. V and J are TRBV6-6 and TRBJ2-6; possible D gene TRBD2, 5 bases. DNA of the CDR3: TGTGCCAGCACTCGGACGGGGAGCTCTGGGGCCAACGTCCTGACTTTC. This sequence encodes CASTRTGSSGANVLTF.